One TCR beta chain is described in this entry. This clonotype was counted only a few times. No cognate antigen has been identified for it. Base qualities are not provided; no much larger clone lies one nucleotide away. As encoded in the germline V gene, CDR1 is SGDLS while CDR2 is YYNGEE. The CDR3 contains 13 residues, cysteine and phenylalanine counted. Only the CDR3 DNA stays, 39 bases, in frame from base 1. Cut back by 3 bases and 4 bases, the V and J ends lie 10 bases apart. These data are taken from a study of T cell repertoires in cytomegalovirus infection (dated by TCRdb to the late 2010s). Turning to the overall study: Donor HLA type was relevant to the analysis, as public TCR beta signatures indicated carriage of CMV infection together with the matching HLA type. General findings and caveats noted by the study authors: In both this cohort and an independent roughly 330-donor cohort, the cumulative frequency of public TCR beta family members distinguished carriers of CMV infection plus the relevant HLA type. The ex vivo response was dominated by HLA-C-restricted CMV-specific TCR beta clonotypes, and the single most frequent clonotype in two of eight donors was supplied by these HLA-C-restricted clonotypes.

Instrument used: Illumina HiSeq 1500. TCRdb reprocessed the public reads (quality trimming at Q25 with fastp, clone calling with MiXCR) and kept in-frame beta chains. Duplicate CDR3 protein sequences are folded into a single record with the most common DNA and genes. The sample records more than 400,000 distinct CDR3 sequences, about 30% of which are singletons. Approximately 13% of the sample is taken by the ten largest. The sequence links TRBV9 to TRBJ1-1, with the D gene not clear enough to name. This TCR derives from a human donor in good health (CMV status not recorded). Some clones in this sample may be carry-over from other donors' samples. Sequenced input: PBMCs. The bases are TGTGCCAGCAGCGACGAAATAGGCACTGAAGCTTTCTTT. The encoded protein is CASSDEIGTEAFF. This CDR3, with the reference TRBV9 and TRBJ1-1 proteins standing in past its ends, gives the full variable domain DSGVTQTPKHLITATGQRVTLRCSPRSGDLSVYWYQQSLDQGLQFLIQYYNGEERAKGNILERFSAQQFPDLHSELNLSSLELGDSALYFCASSDEIGTEAFFGQGTRLTVV.